Below are 31 T cell receptor delta chains sequenced from a single sample in a study of gamma-delta T cells after stem cell transplantation. TCRdb repeated clone calling on the RT-PCR reads with CATT. Of under 2,500 delta-chain clones in the sample, about a sixth were seen once. Sequenced sample: gamma-delta T cells. All receptors come from a human donor. It is not recorded whose cells these are; they may come from a transplant donor.

Concerning this clone: Possible read error: a much larger clone is one base away. The genes are TRDV2 and TRDJ3; D possibly uses TRDD2 or TRDD3 (5 bases each). V gave up 0 bases and J gave up 0 bases, with 17 bases separating them. CDR3 size: 20 residues. Germline V lookup: CDR1 GEAIGNYY, CDR2 EKD. The CDR3 is CACDTVPPGVSSWDTRQMFF. The DNA of the CDR3 is TGTGCCTGTGACACCGTTCCTCCGGGGGTTTCCTCCTGGGACACCCGACAGATGTTTTTC.

This clone was picked up a small number of times. A clone one base away is much larger, so this may be a read error. The chain uses TRDV2 and TRDJ3; TRDD3 aligns across 10 bases. The length of the CDR3 is 20 residues. CDR1 is GEAIGNYY, CDR2 EKD, per germline. The CDR3 is CACDTVTGGSSSWDTRQTFF. The DNA of the CDR3 is TGTGCCTGTGACACCGTTACTGGGGGATCTAGCTCCTGGGACACCCGACAGACGTTTTTC.

Comments on this clone: A much larger clone sits a single nucleotide away, making a read error possible. V and J are TRDV2 and TRDJ3, with 8 nucleotides matching TRDD3. Here the J gene was assigned by germline matching of the DNA, as TCRdb has none. Germline-derived CDR1 and CDR2 are GEAIGNYY and EKD. J lost 0 bases, V lost 1 base, and 4 bases had no gene match. CDR3 length: 18 residues. The CDR3 is CACDTLGARSWDTRQMFF. The CDR3 DNA follows: TGTGCCTGTGACACACTGGGGGCTCGCTCCTGGGACACCCGACAGATGTTTTTC.

Judged by abundance, this clone is medium-sized. The genes are TRDV3 and TRDJ1; 12 bases map to TRDD3. With 3 bases clipped from V and 2 bases from J, the junction kept 7 bases outside the gene matches. The CDR3 spans 15 residues. Germline CDR1 reads TVYSNPD; CDR2 reads GDNSRS (reference sequence). CDR3 coding DNA: TGTGCCTTCCATTACTGGGGGATACAGACCGATAAACTCATCTTT. Translated, it gives CAFHYWGIQTDKLIF.

This chain joins TRDV2 and TRDJ3, with D perhaps matching TRDD3 (6 bases). V lost 0 bases to trimming and J lost 0 bases, with 17 bases between them. Germline V gives CDR1 GEAIGNYY, CDR2 EKD. This CDR3 contains 20 residues. In DNA, the CDR3 is TGTGCCTGTGACACCGCTCCAGGGGGGACCCTCTCCTGGGACACCCGACAGATGTTTTTC. This gives the protein CACDTAPGGTLSWDTRQMFF.

A few counts support this clone. The chain couples TRDV1 to TRDJ2, with 9 bases fitting TRDD3. Germline CDR1 TSWWSYY, CDR2 QGS. The V gene end was trimmed by 0 bases and the J gene end by 1 base; junction bases not matched to a gene: 18. The CDR3 has 22 amino acids. The CDR3: CALGELQPTGGQTRFLTAQLFF. In DNA, the CDR3 is TGTGCTCTTGGGGAACTACAACCTACTGGGGGACAAACCCGATTTTTGACAGCACAACTCTTCTTT.

This clone was counted between two and nine times. A much larger clone lies one base from this, so it may be a read error. The J gene is TRDJ2, the V gene TRDV2; 10 bases align to TRDD3. The CDR3 extends over 20 amino acids. Germline lookup yields CDR1 GEAIGNYY and CDR2 EKD. V lost 0 bases and J lost 0; bases outside the gene matches: 12. The CDR3 DNA follows: TGTGCCTGTGACACCGTACTGGGGGATGCGCGTTCCTCTTTGACAGCACAACTCTTCTTT. This sequence encodes CACDTVLGDARSSLTAQLFF.

This clone rates as medium-sized (0.01 to 0.1%). CDR3 bases: TGTGCTCTTGGGGCCCACCGCTTCCTAGGGTTTAGGCCCGCCGATAAACTCATCTTT. It specifies CALGAHRFLGFRPADKLIF. No V gene was called, though TRDJ1 was called as the J gene. The CDR3 runs to 19 residues.

This clone is classed as medium-sized. In the same sample, other DNA sequences code for this CDR3. V usage is TRDV1 and J usage is TRDJ1, with 9 bases aligning to TRDD3. J was trimmed by 3 bases and V by 3 bases; bases with no gene match: 26. Germline lookup yields CDR1 TSWWSYY and CDR2 QGS. The CDR3 consists of 22 residues. Here the CDR3 DNA reads TGTGCTCTTGGGGACCCGGTCGTTCTGTTGCCTCTAGGGGGATACTACTCCGATAAACTCATCTTT. Translating gives CALGDPVVLLPLGGYYSDKLIF.

CDR3 coding DNA: TGTGCTCTTGGGGAAAAACGGACTGGGGGATATGGGGCCAGACCCCTGATCTTT. This sequence encodes CALGEKRTGGYGARPLIF. The chain links TRDV1 to TRDJ4, with TRDD3 identical over 11 bases. Because TCRdb records no J gene, it was assigned here through a match of the DNA to germline. CDR3 size: 18 residues. The V and J ends lost 2 bases and 0 bases, in that order; junction bases with no gene match: 11. CDR1 TSWWSYY and CDR2 QGS come from the germline V gene.

By sample share, this clone is medium-sized (0.01 to 0.1%). The V call is TRDV3, the J call TRDJ1; perhaps TRDD3 as D (5 bases). Germline V CDR1 and CDR2: TVYSNPD, GDNSRS (reference sequence). The CDR3 loop spans 14 amino acids. The V end was cut by 2 bases, the J end by 0 bases, with 13 bases between. The CDR3 here is CAFGGSSNTDKLIF. For the CDR3, the DNA is TGTGCCTTTGGGGGTTCATCCAACACCGATAAACTCATCTTT.

To note about this clone: This may come from a read error, since a much larger clone is one base off. The chain joins TRAV29/DV5 to TRDJ1, with 7 bases aligning to TRDD3. CDR3 length equals 18 residues. Germline V lookup: CDR1 NSMFDY, CDR2 ISSIKDK. CDR3: CAASALRPGGDYTDKHIF. Written as DNA, the CDR3 is TGTGCAGCAAGCGCCCTCCGCCCTGGGGGGGACTACACCGATAAACACATCTTT.

For this clone: A read error is likely here: a far larger clone is one base away. The J gene is TRDJ1, while no V gene call was made; TRDD3 was called by the table and not checked on the DNA. This CDR3 spans 20 amino acids. The CDR3 spells CACDTVGLGDRASYTDKLIF. CDR3 nucleotide sequence: TGTGCCTGCGACACCGTGGGCCTGGGGGACCGTGCCTCGTACACCGATAAACTCATCTTT.

To note about this clone: At one boundary the junction diverges from the germline segment, which might be a read error. This sequence joins TRDV2 and TRDJ3, with 8 bases matching TRDD3. The germline V gene encodes CDR1 GEAIGNYY and CDR2 EKD. The CDR3 totals 17 residues. The CDR3 reads CACDLLGADWGTRHMFF. The CDR3 DNA sequence: TGTGCCTGTGACCTACTGGGGGCTGACTGGGGCACCCGACATATGTTTTTC.

Note on this clone: A much bigger clone sits one base away, suggesting this may be a read error. The chain carries TRDV1 and TRDJ1; possible D gene TRDD3, 6 bases. The J gene was not available in TCRdb and was assigned here by matching the DNA to germline segments. The CDR3 is made up of 22 amino acids. Between the trimmed V and J ends, which lost 3 bases and 0 bases, there was a span of 32 bases. Per the germline V gene, CDR1 is TSWWSYY and CDR2 is QGS. CDR3 sequence reads: CALGEQEGPPAMGLGYTDKLIF. DNA for the CDR3: TGTGCTCTTGGGGAGCAGGAGGGTCCACCAGCTATGGGCCTGGGGTACACCGATAAACTCATCTTT.

A V gene of TRDV2 was called, but no J gene was assigned; the D call of TRDD3 is as the table states it, not checked on the DNA. Germline V gene data show CDR1 as GEAIGNYY and CDR2 as EKD. This CDR3 is 23 amino acids long. CDR3: CAWTPLPPFRSWGSSWDTRQTFF. CDR3 nucleotide sequence: TGTGCCTGGACTCCTCTCCCTCCCTTCCGTAGCTGGGGGAGCTCCTGGGACACCCGACAGACGTTTTTC.

A note on this clone: Germline is not matched at one junction end, which may reflect a read error. The gene calls are TRDV1 and TRDJ1; 8 nucleotides match TRDD3. TCRdb carries no J gene annotation; the J gene was assigned here by matching the DNA with germline. The CDR3 is 22 amino acids. Germline V gives CDR1 TSWWSYY, CDR2 QGS. In DNA form, the CDR3 reads TGTGCTATTGGGGAAATCAGCGTGAGTCCGGTACGGGGGGATAAGGGAACCGATAAACTCATCTTT. Translation: CAIGEISVSPVRGDKGTDKLIF.

Concerning this clone: This likely traces to a read error, being one base from a far larger clone. Other DNA sequences in this specimen translate into the identical CDR3. This chain connects TRDV2 to TRDJ2; D is ambiguous. The germline CDR1 and CDR2 sequences are GEAIGNYY and EKD. The CDR3 sequence is 13 residues long. Trimming left V 1 base short and J 10 bases short, with 12 bases between. CDR3: CACDTLARGQLFF. DNA of the CDR3: TGTGCCTGTGACACGCTAGCCCGGGGACAACTCTTCTTT.

There are a few counts of this clone. This chain links TRDV1 with TRDJ1, with D maybe TRDD3 (5 bases). This CDR3 comprises 19 residues. Germline assignment: CDR1 TSWWSYY and CDR2 QGS. Trimming left V 5 bases short and J 2 bases short, with 27 bases between. The CDR3 protein is CALGNAMGIRSWGTDKLIF. Written as DNA, the CDR3 is TGTGCTCTTGGGAATGCAATGGGTATACGGTCGTGGGGAACCGATAAACTCATCTTT.

Comment on this clone: An end of the junction does not agree with germline; a read error may underlie this. V and J are TRDV2 and TRDJ2, with D perhaps TRDD3 (6 bases). Because TCRdb records no J gene, it was assigned here through a match of the DNA to germline. The CDR3 runs 15 residues. The germline V gene encodes CDR1 GEAIGNYY and CDR2 EKD. This CDR3 is CACDKRGELTAKLFF. CDR3 coding DNA: TGTGCCTGTGACAAACGGGGGGAATTGACAGCAAAACTCTTCTTT.

This clone was counted only a few times. The V call is TRDV3, the J call TRDJ1, with TRDD3 matching over 10 bases. Germline V gives CDR1 TVYSNPD, CDR2 GDNSRS (reference sequence). The CDR3 covers 15 residues. Trimming cost V 2 bases and J 7 bases; bases outside gene matches: 13. The CDR3 DNA reads as TGTGCCTTTCCTCCGGAACTGGGGGATCGTGGTAAACTCATCTTT. The encoded protein is CAFPPELGDRGKLIF. Using reference TRDV3 and TRDJ1 for the parts outside the CDR3, the full variable domain is CDKVTQSSPDQTVASGSEVVLLCTYDTVYSNPDLFWYRIRPDYSFQFVFYGDNSRSEGADFTQGRFSVKHILTQKAFHLVISPVRTEDSATYYCAFPPELGDRGKLIFGKGTRVTVEP.

This clone was recorded a few times. Just one base apart from a much larger clone, this may be a read error. DNA of the CDR3: TGTGCCTGTGACACCGTTGTGGGGGATACTTCTGATAAACACATCTTT. This translates into CACDTVVGDTSDKHIF. The chain is built from TRDV2 and TRDJ1, with 10 positions matching TRDD3. From germline, CDR1 is GEAIGNYY and CDR2 EKD. The CDR3 is made up of 16 amino acids.

The J gene is TRDJ1, the V gene TRDV3, with 8 positions matching TRDD3. Germline-derived CDR1 and CDR2 are TVYSNPD and GDNSRS (reference sequence). CDR3 length: 16 amino acids. V shed 3 bases and J 0 bases; nucleotides not matched to a gene: 12. The CDR3, as DNA: TGTGCCTTCACAGCGGGGATACTACCCTACACCGATAAACTCATCTTT. Its translation: CAFTAGILPYTDKLIF.

A note on this clone: At one boundary the junction diverges from the germline segment, which might be a read error. This chain links TRDV2 with TRDJ1, with a possible D match to TRDD3 (6 bases). Since TCRdb gives no J gene, matching the DNA to germline was used here to assign it. This CDR3 comprises 21 residues. CDR1 is GEAIGNYY and CDR2 is EKD in the germline V gene. The CDR3 protein is CACDPVPYNPGESPYTGKLIF. CDR3 nucleotides: TGTGCCTGTGACCCCGTGCCCTACAATCCTGGGGAGTCGCCGTACACCGGTAAACTCATCTTT.

Within the sample, this clone is medium-sized. This chain joins TRDV1 and TRDJ1; TRDD3 is a possible D gene (6 bases). This CDR3 is 18 amino acids long. Trimming stripped 3 bases from V and 0 bases from J, with 20 bases between. CDR1 and CDR2 from the germline V gene are TSWWSYY and QGS. The CDR3 is CALGDPMGITPYTDKLIF. CDR3 nucleotides: TGTGCTCTTGGGGATCCTATGGGGATTACCCCGTACACCGATAAACTCATCTTT.

A few counts support this clone. A much larger clonotype is one base distant, so this may be a read error. The genes are TRDV2 and TRDJ2; 7 nucleotides align to TRDD3. Matching the DNA to germline supplied the J gene, which TCRdb does not give. This CDR3 region has 18 residues. In germline, CDR1 is GEAIGNYY, CDR2 EKD. Unmatched junction bases numbered 10, after V lost 1 base and J lost 0 bases. This chain's CDR3 is CACDTRWGSPALTAQLFF. The CDR3 DNA reads as TGTGCCTGTGACACGAGGTGGGGGAGCCCTGCTTTGACAGCACAACTCTTCTTT.

This chain uses TRDV3 with TRDJ1; 13 positions match TRDD3. CDR1 is TVYSNPD, CDR2 GDNSRS, per germline (reference sequence). V was pared by 4 bases and J by 2 bases, with 37 bases of the junction left unmatched. This CDR3 has 25 amino acids. The CDR3, as DNA: TGTGCCTCTGACAAGCCTTCCTCAGTACTGGGGGATACGCGTATCCTGTTGCGTTGGACCGATAAACTCATCTTT. This translates into CASDKPSSVLGDTRILLRWTDKLIF.

Remarks on this clone: A much larger clone lies one base from this, so it may be a read error. Other DNA sequences of this sample code for an identical CDR3. The rearrangement uses TRDV2 and TRDJ1; 10 positions match TRDD3. The CDR3 covers 16 residues. Germline V lookup: CDR1 GEAIGNYY, CDR2 EKD. The CDR3 loop is CACDTVVGDTSDKLIF. The DNA of the CDR3 is TGTGCCTGCGACACCGTTGTGGGGGATACTTCTGATAAACTCATCTTT.

This clone was seen more than once but under ten times. The chain uses TRDV2 and TRDJ3; 12 nucleotides align to TRDD3. V shed 0 bases, J shed 0 bases, and the junction held 8 bases outside the gene matches. This CDR3 is 21 amino acids long. Germline CDR1 and CDR2: GEAIGNYY and EKD. The CDR3: CACDTVLGDTPFSWDTRQMFF. The CDR3 DNA reads as TGTGCCTGTGACACCGTACTGGGGGATACACCTTTCTCCTGGGACACCCGACAGATGTTTTTC.

V usage is TRDV1 and J usage is TRDJ1; 7 nucleotides line up with TRDD3. The CDR3 runs 22 residues. Germline lookup yields CDR1 TSWWSYY and CDR2 QGS. V dropped 1 base and J dropped 0; count of bases not matched to a gene: 23. CDR3 bases: TGTGCTCTTGGGGAACGGCTTCCCCTTACTGGGGACCCAGTGCCGTACACCGATAAACTCATCTTT. This sequence encodes CALGERLPLTGDPVPYTDKLIF.

Notes on this clone: A much larger clone differs by one base, so this may be a read error. The DNA for the CDR3 is TGTGCCTGTGACACCCGGGGGAACTCCTGGGTCACCCGACAGATGTTTTTC. It is translated as CACDTRGNSWVTRQMFF. The chain recombines TRDV2 with TRDJ3; possibly TRDD3 for D (6 bases). CDR3 size: 17 residues. Looked up from germline, CDR1 is GEAIGNYY and CDR2 is EKD.